This T cell receptor beta chain was obtained from a study of blood T cell repertoires in COVID-19. Repertoires were generated with immunoSEQ multiplex PCR, while TCRdb's copy carries only in-frame clones and drops some. Of a few hundred thousand clones listed, 70% to 90% are singletons. This sequence originates from a man aged 60 to 69 who had recovered from COVID-19. Source material: peripheral blood.

The CDR3 protein is CASIPGTSGGARNEQFF. CDR3 bases: TGTGCCAGTATTCCCGGGACTAGCGGGGGGGCCCGCAATGAGCAGTTCTTC. This chain uses TRBV19 with TRBJ2-1; 16 bases match TRBD2. The length of the CDR3 is 17 residues. V was pared by 7 bases and J by 6 bases, with 9 bases of the junction left unmatched. CDR1 is LNHDA and CDR2 is SQIVND in the germline V gene (reference sequence). The full variable domain, completed using reference TRBV19 and TRBJ2-1, is DGGITQSPKYLFRKEGQNVTLSCEQNLNHDAMYWYRQDPGQGLRLIYYSQIVNDFQKGDIAEGYSVSREKKESFPLTVTSAQKNPTAFYLCASIPGTSGGARNEQFFGPGTRLTVL.